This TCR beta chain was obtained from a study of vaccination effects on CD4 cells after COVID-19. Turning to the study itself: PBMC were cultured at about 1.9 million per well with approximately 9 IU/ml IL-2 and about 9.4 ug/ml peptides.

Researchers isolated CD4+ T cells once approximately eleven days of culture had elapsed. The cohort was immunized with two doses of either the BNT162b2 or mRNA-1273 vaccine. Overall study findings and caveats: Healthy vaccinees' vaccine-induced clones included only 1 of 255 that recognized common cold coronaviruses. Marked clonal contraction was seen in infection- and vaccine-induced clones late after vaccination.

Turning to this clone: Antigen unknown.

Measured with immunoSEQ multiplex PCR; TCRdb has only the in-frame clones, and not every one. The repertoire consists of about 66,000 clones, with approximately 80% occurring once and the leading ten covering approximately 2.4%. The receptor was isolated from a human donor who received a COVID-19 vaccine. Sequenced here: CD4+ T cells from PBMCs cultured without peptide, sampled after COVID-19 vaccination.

The CDR3 spells CASSPYATEPTQYF. CDR3 DNA: TGTGCCAGCAGCCCCTATGCTACTGAGCCGACCCAGTACTTC. The rearrangement links TRBV7-2 to TRBJ2-5, with D unresolved. Germline V gene data show CDR1 as SGHTA and CDR2 as FQGNSA. CDR3 size: 14 residues. Trimming took off 5 bases at V and 7 bases at J, with 17 bases between the two ends.